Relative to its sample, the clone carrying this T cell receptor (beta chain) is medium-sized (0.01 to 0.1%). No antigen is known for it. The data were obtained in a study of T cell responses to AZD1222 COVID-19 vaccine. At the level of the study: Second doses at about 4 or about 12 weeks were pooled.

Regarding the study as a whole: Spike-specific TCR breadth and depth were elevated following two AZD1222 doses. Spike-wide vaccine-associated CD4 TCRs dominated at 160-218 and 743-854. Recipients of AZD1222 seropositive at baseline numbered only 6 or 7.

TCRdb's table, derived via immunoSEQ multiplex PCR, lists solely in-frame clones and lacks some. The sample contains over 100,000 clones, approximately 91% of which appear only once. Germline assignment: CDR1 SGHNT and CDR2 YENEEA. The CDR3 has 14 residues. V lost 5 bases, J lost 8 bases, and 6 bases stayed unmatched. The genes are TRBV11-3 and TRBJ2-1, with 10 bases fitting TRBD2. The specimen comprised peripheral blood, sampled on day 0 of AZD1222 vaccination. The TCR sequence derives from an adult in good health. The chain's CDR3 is CASSPSGSFYEQFF. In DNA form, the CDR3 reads TGTGCCAGCAGCCCTAGCGGGAGTTTCTATGAGCAGTTCTTC.